This TCR beta chain was found in a study of radiotherapy plus CTLA-4 blockade in lung cancer. Across the study: An objective response was seen in roughly 20% of patients, and disease control in 25% to 40%.

The study's findings and limits: Following radiotherapy plus ipilimumab, tumor-derived TCR clones expanded in the blood.

V gave up 5 bases and J gave up 7 bases, with 17 bases separating them. The CDR3 is made up of 15 amino acids. CDR1 SGHAT and CDR2 FQNNGV come from the germline V gene. With respect to this clone: As yet, its antigen is unknown.

Profiled with immunoSEQ multiplex PCR; TCRdb holds only in-frame clones, not every one. Of some 67,000 clones listed, roughly three quarters are singletons. Sequences were derived from peripheral blood, sampled from a patient treated with radiotherapy plus ipilimumab. The rearrangement uses TRBV11-2 and TRBJ2-2; maybe TRBD1 (6 bases). The TCR sequence derives from a human donor with non-small cell lung cancer whose response to radiotherapy plus ipilimumab could not be evaluated. Some clones in this sample may be carry-over from other donors' samples. The CDR3: CASSPTTGNYGELFF. The CDR3 nucleotides read TGTGCCAGCAGCCCAACCACAGGGAATTACGGGGAGCTGTTTTTT. Supplemented by reference TRBV11-2 and TRBJ2-2, the full variable domain reads EAGVAQSPRYKIIEKRQSVAFWCNPISGHATLYWYQQILGQGPKLLIQFQNNGVVDDSQLPKDRFSAERLKGVDSTLKIQPAKLEDSAVYLCASSPTTGNYGELFFGEGSRLTVL.